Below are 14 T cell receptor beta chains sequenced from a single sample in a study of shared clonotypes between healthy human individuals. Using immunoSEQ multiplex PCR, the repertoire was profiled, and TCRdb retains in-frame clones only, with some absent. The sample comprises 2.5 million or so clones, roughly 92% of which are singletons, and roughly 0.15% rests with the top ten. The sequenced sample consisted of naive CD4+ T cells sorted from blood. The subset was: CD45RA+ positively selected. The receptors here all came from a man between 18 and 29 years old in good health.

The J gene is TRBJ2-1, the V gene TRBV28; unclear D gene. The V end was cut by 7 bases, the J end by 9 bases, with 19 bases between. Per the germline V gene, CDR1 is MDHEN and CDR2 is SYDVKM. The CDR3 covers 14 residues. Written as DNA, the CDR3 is TGTGCCAGCACGACTTTTTCCCTGGAGAGTGAGCAGTTCTTC. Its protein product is CASTTFSLESEQFF.

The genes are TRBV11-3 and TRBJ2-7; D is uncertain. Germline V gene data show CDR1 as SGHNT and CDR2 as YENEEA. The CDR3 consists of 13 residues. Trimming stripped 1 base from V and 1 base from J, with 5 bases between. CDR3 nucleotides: TGTGCCAGCAGCTTAGCTCTGTCCTACGAGCAGTACTTC. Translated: CASSLALSYEQYF.

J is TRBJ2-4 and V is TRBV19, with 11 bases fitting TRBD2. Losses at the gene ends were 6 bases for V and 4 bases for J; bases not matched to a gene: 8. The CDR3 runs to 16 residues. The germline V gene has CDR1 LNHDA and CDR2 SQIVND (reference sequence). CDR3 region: CASRVLAGGTKNIQYF. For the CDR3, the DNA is TGTGCCAGTAGGGTCCTAGCGGGAGGTACGAAAAACATTCAGTACTTC.

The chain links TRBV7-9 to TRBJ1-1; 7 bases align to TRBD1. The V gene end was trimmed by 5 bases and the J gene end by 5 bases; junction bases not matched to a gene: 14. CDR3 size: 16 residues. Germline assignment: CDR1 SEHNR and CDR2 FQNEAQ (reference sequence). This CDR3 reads CASSSFSTGARTEAFF. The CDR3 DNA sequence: TGTGCCAGCAGCAGTTTTTCCACAGGGGCGCGGACTGAAGCTTTCTTT.

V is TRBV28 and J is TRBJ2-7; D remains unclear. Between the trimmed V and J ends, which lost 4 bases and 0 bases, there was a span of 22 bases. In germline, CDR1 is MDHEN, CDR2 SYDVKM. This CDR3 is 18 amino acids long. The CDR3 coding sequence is TGTGCCAGCAGTTCACATCCGGCCCTCTCGACAAGCTCCTACGAGCAGTACTTC. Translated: CASSSHPALSTSSYEQYF.

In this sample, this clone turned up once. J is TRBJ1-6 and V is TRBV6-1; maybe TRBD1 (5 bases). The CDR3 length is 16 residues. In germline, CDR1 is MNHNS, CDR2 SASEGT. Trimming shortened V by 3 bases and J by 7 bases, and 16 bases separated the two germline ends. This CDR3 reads CASSDQGLVGNSPLHF. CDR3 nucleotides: TGTGCCAGCAGTGATCAGGGACTCGTTGGGAATTCACCCCTCCACTTT.

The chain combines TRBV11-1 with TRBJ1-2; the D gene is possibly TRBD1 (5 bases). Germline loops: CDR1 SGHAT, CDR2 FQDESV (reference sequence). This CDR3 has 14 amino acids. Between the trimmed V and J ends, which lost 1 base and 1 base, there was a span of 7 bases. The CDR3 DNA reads TGTGCCAGCAGCTTAGGTGACAGTAACTATGGCTACACCTTC. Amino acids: CASSLGDSNYGYTF.

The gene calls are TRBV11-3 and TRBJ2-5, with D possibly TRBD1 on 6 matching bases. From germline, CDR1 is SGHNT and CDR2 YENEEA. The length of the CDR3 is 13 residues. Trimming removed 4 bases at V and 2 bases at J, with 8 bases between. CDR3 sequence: CASSSGQQETQYF. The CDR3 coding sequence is TGTGCCAGCAGCTCTGGACAGCAAGAGACCCAGTACTTC. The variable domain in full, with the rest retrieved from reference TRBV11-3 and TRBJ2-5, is EAGVVQSPRYKIIEKKQPVAFWCNPISGHNTLYWYLQNLGQGPELLIRYENEEAVDDSQLPKDRFSAERLKGVDSTLKIQPAELGDSAVYLCASSSGQQETQYFGPGTRLLVL.

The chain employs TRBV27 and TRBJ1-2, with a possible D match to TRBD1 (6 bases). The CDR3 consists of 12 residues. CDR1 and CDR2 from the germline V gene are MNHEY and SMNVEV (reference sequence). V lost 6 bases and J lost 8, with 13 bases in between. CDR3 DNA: TGTGCCAGCAGCCATAGACAGGAGGGCTACACCTTC. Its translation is CASSHRQEGYTF.

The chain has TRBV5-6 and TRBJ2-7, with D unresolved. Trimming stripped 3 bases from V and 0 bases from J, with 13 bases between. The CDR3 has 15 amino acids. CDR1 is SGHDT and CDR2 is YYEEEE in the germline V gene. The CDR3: CASSSSDRSSYEQYF. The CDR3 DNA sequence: TGTGCCAGCAGCTCGTCGGACCGCTCCTCCTACGAGCAGTACTTC.

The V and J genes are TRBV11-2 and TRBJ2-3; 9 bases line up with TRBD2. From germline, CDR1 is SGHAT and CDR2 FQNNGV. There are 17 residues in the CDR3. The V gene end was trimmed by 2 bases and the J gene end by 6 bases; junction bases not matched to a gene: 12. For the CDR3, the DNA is TGTGCCAGCAGCTTAAGGGCTAGCGGGGACCCCGGGGATACGCAGTATTTT. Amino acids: CASSLRASGDPGDTQYF. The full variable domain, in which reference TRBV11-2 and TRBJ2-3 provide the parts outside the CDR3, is EAGVAQSPRYKIIEKRQSVAFWCNPISGHATLYWYQQILGQGPKLLIQFQNNGVVDDSQLPKDRFSAERLKGVDSTLKIQPAKLEDSAVYLCASSLRASGDPGDTQYFGPGTRLTVL.

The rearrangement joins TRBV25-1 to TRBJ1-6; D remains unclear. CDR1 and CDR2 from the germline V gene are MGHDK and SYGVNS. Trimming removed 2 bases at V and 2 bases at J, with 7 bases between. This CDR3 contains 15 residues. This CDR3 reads CASSEGRAYNSPLHF. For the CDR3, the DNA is TGTGCCAGCAGTGAAGGGAGGGCCTATAATTCACCCCTCCACTTT.

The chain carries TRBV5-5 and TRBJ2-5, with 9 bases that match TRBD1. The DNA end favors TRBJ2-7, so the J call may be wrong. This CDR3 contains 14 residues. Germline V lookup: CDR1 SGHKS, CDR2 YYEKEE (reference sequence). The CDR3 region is CASSGGQGKYEQYF. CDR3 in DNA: TGTGCCAGCAGCGGCGGACAGGGGAAGTACGAGCAGTACTTC.

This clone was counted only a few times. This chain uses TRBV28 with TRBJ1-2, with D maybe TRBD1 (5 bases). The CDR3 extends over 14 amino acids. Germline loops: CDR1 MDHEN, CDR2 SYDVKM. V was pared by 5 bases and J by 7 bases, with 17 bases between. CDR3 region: CASSTGGPKGGYTF. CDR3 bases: TGTGCCAGCAGTACAGGAGGCCCTAAGGGTGGCTACACCTTC.